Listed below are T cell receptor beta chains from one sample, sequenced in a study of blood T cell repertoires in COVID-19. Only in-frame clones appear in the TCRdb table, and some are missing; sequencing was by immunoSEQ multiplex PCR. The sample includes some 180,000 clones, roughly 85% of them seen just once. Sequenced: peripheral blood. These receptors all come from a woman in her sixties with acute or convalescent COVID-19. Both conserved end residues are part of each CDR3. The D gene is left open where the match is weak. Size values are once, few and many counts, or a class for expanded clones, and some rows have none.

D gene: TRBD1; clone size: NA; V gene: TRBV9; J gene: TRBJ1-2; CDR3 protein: CASSGDRGRSGYTF; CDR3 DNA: TGTGCCAGCAGCGGGGACAGGGGGCGCTCTGGCTACACCTTC
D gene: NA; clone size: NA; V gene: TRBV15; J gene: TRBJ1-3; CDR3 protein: CATSRGLGSGGNTIYF; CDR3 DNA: TGTGCCACCAGCAGGGGACTGGGGTCCGGTGGAAACACCATATATTTT
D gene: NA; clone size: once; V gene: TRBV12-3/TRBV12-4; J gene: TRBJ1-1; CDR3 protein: CASTRRGEAFF; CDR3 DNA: TGTGCCAGCACCCGGCGGGGTGAAGCTTTCTTT
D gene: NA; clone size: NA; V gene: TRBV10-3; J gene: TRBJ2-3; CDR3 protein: CAISDPGVASTDTQYF; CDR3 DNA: TGTGCCATCAGTGACCCGGGGGTTGCCTCCACAGATACGCAGTATTTT
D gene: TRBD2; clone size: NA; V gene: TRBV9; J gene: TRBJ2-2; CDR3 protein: CASSETSATGELFF; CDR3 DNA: TGTGCCAGCAGCGAGACTAGCGCCACCGGGGAGCTGTTTTTT
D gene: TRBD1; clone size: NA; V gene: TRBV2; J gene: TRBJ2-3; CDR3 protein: CASSPGQGARDTQYF; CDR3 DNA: TGTGCCAGCAGCCCGGGACAGGGGGCGCGAGATACGCAGTATTTT
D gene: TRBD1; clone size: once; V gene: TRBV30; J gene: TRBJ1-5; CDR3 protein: CAWSGQDFQPQHF; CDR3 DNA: TGTGCCTGGTCGGGACAGGATTTTCAGCCCCAGCATTTT
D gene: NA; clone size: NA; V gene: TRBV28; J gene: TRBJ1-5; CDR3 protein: CASTLGIQPQHF; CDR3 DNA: TGTGCCAGCACCCTCGGGATTCAGCCCCAGCATTTT
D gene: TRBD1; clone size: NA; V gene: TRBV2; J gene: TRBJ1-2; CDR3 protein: CASKDRAAYGYTF; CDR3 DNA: TGTGCCAGCAAAGACAGGGCGGCCTATGGCTACACCTTC
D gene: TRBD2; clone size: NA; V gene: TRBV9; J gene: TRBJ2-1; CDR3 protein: CASSVLAGGDDEQFF; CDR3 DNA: TGTGCCAGCAGCGTTCTAGCGGGAGGAGACGATGAGCAGTTCTTC
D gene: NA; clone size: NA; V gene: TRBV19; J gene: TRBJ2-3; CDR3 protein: CASTRDSATDTQYF; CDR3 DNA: TGTGCCAGTACCCGGGACTCAGCCACAGATACGCAGTATTTT
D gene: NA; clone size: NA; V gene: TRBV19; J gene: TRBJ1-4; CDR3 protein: CASSNSQGNEKLFF; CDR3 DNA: TGTGCCAGTAGTAATTCACAGGGTAATGAAAAACTGTTTTTT
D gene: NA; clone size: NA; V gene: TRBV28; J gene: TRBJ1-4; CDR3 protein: CASSLKWGRGEEKLFF; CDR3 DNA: TGTGCCAGCAGTTTAAAGTGGGGCAGGGGAGAGGAAAAACTGTTTTTT
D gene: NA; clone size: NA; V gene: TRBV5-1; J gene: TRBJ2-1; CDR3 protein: CASSSGSGSSYNEQFF; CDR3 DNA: TGCGCCAGCAGCTCAGGCTCCGGGAGCTCCTACAATGAGCAGTTCTTC
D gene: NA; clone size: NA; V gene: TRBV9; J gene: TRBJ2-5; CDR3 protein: CASSVGPRGETQYF; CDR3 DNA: TGTGCCAGCAGCGTAGGGCCCAGGGGCGAGACCCAGTACTTC
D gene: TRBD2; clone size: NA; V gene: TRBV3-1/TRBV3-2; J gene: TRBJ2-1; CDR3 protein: CASSQWGLAASSYNEQFF; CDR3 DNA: TGTGCCAGCAGCCAATGGGGACTAGCGGCAAGCTCCTACAATGAGCAGTTCTTC
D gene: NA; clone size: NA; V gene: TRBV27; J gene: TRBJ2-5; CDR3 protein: CASSLSPQQGGGETQYF; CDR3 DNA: TGTGCCAGCAGTTTATCGCCTCAACAGGGTGGGGGAGAGACCCAGTACTTC
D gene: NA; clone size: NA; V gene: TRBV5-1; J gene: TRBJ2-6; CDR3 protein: CASSTSDPGANVLTF; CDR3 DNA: TGCGCCAGCAGCACAAGCGACCCTGGGGCCAACGTCCTGACTTTC
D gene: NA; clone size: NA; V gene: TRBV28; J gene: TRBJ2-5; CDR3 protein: CASRETGLLKQTQYF; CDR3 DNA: TGTGCCAGCAGGGAAACGGGACTCCTGAAGCAGACCCAGTACTTC
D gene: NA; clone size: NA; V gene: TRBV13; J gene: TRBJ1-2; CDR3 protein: CASSLRAGKQSYTF; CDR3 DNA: TGTGCCAGCAGCTTACGTGCAGGCAAGCAAAGCTACACCTTC
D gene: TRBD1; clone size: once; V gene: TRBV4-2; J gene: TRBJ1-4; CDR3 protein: CASSHRTTGEDEKLFF; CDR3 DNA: TGTGCCAGCAGCCACCGCACGACAGGGGAGGATGAAAAACTGTTTTTT
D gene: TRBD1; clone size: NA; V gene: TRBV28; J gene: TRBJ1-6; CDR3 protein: CASSGTGAYSPLHF; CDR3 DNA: TGTGCCAGCAGCGGGACAGGAGCGTATTCACCCCTCCACTTT
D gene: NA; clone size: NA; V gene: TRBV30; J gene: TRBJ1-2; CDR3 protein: CAWSVQGGYGYTF; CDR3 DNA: TGTGCCTGGAGTGTACAGGGTGGCTATGGCTACACCTTC
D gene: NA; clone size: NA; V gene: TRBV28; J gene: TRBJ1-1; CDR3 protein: CASSFSDEAFF; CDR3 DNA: TGTGCCAGCAGTTTCAGCGACGAAGCTTTCTTT
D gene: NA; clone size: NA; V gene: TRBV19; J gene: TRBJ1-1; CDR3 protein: CASSKTRGGRVTEAFF; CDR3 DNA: TGTGCCAGTAGTAAAACCCGGGGGGGGCGGGTCACTGAAGCTTTCTTT
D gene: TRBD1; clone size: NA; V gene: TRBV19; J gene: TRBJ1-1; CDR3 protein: CASRIGAGGDTEAFF; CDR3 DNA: TGTGCCAGTCGCATCGGGGCAGGGGGTGACACTGAAGCTTTCTTT
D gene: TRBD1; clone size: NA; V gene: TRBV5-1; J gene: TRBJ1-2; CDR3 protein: CASSHPDRPLYGYTF; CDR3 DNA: TGCGCCAGCAGCCATCCGGACAGGCCCTTATATGGCTACACCTTC
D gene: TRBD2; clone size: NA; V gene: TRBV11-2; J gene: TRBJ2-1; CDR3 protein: CASSPRPLAGNNEQFF; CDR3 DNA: TGTGCCAGCAGCCCTAGGCCGCTAGCGGGGAACAATGAGCAGTTCTTC
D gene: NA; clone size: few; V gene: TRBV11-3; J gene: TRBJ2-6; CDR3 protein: CASSLSSISSGANVLTF; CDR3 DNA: TGTGCCAGCAGCTTATCTTCAATCAGCTCTGGGGCCAACGTCCTGACTTTC
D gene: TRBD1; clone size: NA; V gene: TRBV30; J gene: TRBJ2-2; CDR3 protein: CAWSVDRGAGELFF; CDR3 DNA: TGTGCCTGGAGTGTAGACAGGGGCGCCGGGGAGCTGTTTTTT
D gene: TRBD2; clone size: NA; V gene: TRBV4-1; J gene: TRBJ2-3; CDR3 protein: CASSQDYLGLAGVPDTQYF; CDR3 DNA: TGCGCCAGCAGCCAAGATTACCTAGGACTAGCGGGAGTTCCAGATACGCAGTATTTT
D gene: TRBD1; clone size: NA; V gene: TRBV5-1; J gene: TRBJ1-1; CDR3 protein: CASSLGRGRDEAFF; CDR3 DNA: TGCGCCAGCAGCTTGGGGAGGGGGCGTGATGAAGCTTTCTTT
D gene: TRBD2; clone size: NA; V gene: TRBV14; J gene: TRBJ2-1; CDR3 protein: CASSPFGTSGRNEQFF; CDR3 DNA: TGTGCCAGCAGCCCCTTCGGGACTAGCGGGAGAAATGAGCAGTTCTTC
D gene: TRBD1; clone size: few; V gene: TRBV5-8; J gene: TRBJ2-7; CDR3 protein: CASSLQQGSYEQYF; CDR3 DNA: TGTGCCAGCAGCTTGCAACAGGGGTCCTACGAGCAGTACTTC
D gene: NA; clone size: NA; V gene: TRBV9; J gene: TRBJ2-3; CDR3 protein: CASSEHRTSTDTQYF; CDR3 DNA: TGTGCCAGCAGCGAACACAGGACAAGCACAGATACGCAGTATTTT
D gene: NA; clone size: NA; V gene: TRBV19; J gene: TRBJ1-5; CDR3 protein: CASTPRGPRSQPQHF; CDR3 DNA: TGTGCCAGCACTCCTCGCGGGCCGCGAAGTCAGCCCCAGCATTTT
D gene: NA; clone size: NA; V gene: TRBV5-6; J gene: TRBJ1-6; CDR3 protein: CASSSGVPLNSPLHF; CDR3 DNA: TGTGCCAGCAGCTCGGGGGTTCCTCTTAATTCACCCCTCCACTTT
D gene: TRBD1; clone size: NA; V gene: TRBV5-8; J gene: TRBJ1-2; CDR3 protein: CASSHRGQGNNGYTF; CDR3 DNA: TGTGCCAGCAGCCATAGGGGACAGGGGAACAATGGCTACACCTTC
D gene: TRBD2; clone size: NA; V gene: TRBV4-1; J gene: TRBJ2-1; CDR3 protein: CASSPGLAVSYNEQFF; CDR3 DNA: TGCGCCAGCAGCCCGGGACTAGCGGTTTCCTACAATGAGCAGTTCTTC
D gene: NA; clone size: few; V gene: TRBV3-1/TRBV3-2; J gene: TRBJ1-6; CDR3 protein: CASSPGEGSPLHF; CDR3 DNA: TGTGCCAGCAGCCCAGGGGAGGGCTCACCCCTCCACTTT
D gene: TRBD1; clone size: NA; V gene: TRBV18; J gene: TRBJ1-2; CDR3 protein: CASSPGQGAGGDYGYTF; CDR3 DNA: TGTGCCAGCTCACCCGGACAGGGGGCAGGTGGGGACTATGGCTACACCTTC
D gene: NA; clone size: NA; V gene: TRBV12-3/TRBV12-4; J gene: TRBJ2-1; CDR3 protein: CASSFRGGNEQFF; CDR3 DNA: TGTGCCAGCAGTTTTAGGGGGGGCAATGAGCAGTTCTTC
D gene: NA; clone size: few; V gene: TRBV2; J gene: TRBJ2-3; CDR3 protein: CASNGGASTDTQYF; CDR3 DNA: TGTGCCAGCAACGGCGGGGCGAGCACAGATACGCAGTATTTT
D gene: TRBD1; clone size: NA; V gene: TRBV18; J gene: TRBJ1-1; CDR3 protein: CASSLQGAPTEAFF; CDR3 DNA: TGTGCCAGCTCACTACAGGGGGCGCCCACTGAAGCTTTCTTT
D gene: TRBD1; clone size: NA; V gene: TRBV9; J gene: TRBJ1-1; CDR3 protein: CASSVGTGGPMNTEAFF; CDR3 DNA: TGTGCCAGCAGCGTTGGGACAGGGGGCCCAATGAACACTGAAGCTTTCTTT
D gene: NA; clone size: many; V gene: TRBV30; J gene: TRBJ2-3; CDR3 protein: CAWSVQGADTQYF; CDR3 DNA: TGTGCCTGGAGTGTACAGGGTGCAGATACGCAGTATTTT
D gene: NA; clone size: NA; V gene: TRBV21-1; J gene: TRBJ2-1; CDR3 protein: CASSKEAGGYNEQFF; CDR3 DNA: TGTGCCAGCAGCAAAGAAGCGGGAGGTTACAATGAGCAGTTCTTC
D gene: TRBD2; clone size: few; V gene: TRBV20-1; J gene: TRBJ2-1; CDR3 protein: CSASGTSSSYNEQFF; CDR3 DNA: TGCAGTGCTAGTGGGACTAGCAGTTCCTACAATGAGCAGTTCTTC
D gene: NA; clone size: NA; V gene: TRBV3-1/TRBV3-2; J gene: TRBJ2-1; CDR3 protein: CASSRRPGLQFF; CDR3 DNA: TGTGCCAGCAGCCGTAGGCCGGGATTGCAGTTCTTC
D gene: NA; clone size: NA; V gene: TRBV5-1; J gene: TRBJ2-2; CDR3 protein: CASSLGQDTGELFF; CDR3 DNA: TGCGCCAGCAGCTTAGGACAAGACACCGGGGAGCTGTTTTTT
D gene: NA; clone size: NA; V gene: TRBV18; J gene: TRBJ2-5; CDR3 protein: CASSRTGLQETQYF; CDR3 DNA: TGTGCCAGCTCACGTACAGGTTTGCAAGAGACCCAGTACTTC